One and the same sample provided the 22 T cell receptor beta chains below, sequenced in a study of blood T cell repertoires in COVID-19. TCRdb's table, derived via immunoSEQ multiplex PCR, lists solely in-frame clones and lacks some. The data show hundreds of thousands of clones, 82% seen once. The sequencing input was peripheral blood. These receptor sequences come from an elderly woman with acute or convalescent COVID-19.

In nucleotides, the CDR3 is TGTGCCAGCAGCCAAGGACCGGGACAGGGCATGTCAGCCTATAATTCACCCCTCCACTTT. Its protein product is CASSQGPGQGMSAYNSPLHF. The chain has TRBV3-1 (or the pseudogene TRBV3-2) and TRBJ1-6; 9 bases align to TRBD1. With V trimmed by 1 base and J by 2 bases, 12 bases remained unmatched. Germline CDR1 is LGHDT and CDR2 is YNNKEL (reference sequence). The CDR3 loop spans 20 amino acids.

V usage is TRBV3-1 (or the pseudogene TRBV3-2) and J usage is TRBJ2-3; 12 bases align to TRBD2. Trimming removed 4 bases from V and 3 bases from J; junction bases left unmatched: 8. Germline V gene data show CDR1 as LGHDT and CDR2 as YNNKEL (reference sequence). The CDR3 contains 17 residues. Here the CDR3 reads CASSRSPSGGATDTQYF. The CDR3 region has the DNA TGTGCCAGCAGCCGTTCACCTAGCGGGGGGGCGACAGATACGCAGTATTTT.

The DNA of the CDR3 is TGCGCCAGCAGCCGAAGTAGCGGCACAGATACGCAGTATTTT. Encoded protein: CASSRSSGTDTQYF. The rearrangement uses TRBV4-1 and TRBJ2-3; weak D call: TRBD2 (5 bases). The ends were cut back, 4 bases at V and 1 base at J, with 9 bases in the middle. The CDR3 sequence is 14 residues long. Looked up from germline, CDR1 is MGHRA and CDR2 is YSYEKL.

The chain employs TRBV4-3 and TRBJ1-2; 8 nucleotides line up with TRBD1. This CDR3 region has 15 residues. Germline V gene sequence: CDR1 LGHNA, CDR2 YSLEER. V trimming: 1 base; J trimming: 3 bases; junction bases outside the gene matches: 4. CDR3 loop: CASSQAAQGDYGYTF. The CDR3 bases are TGCGCCAGCAGCCAAGCGGCACAGGGGGACTATGGCTACACCTTC.

Concerning this clone: Other DNA sequences of this sample code for an identical CDR3. The V gene is TRBV3-1 (or the pseudogene TRBV3-2), the J gene TRBJ2-3; D is perhaps TRBD2 (5 bases). Trimming cost V 1 base and J 7 bases, with 18 bases left between them. The CDR3 is 16 amino acids. Germline-derived CDR1 and CDR2 are LGHDT and YNNKEL (reference sequence). The CDR3 protein is CASSQGVVAGVYTQYF. CDR3 nucleotide sequence: TGTGCCAGCAGCCAAGGGGTAGTAGCCGGGGTCTATACGCAGTATTTT.

The J gene is TRBJ2-2, the V gene TRBV11-1; unclear D gene. CDR3 length equals 14 residues. Germline V CDR1 and CDR2: SGHAT, FQDESV (reference sequence). Trimming cost V 0 bases and J 7 bases, with 9 bases left between them. The CDR3 sequence: CASSLASGVGELFF. The CDR3 DNA follows: TGTGCCAGCAGCTTAGCTTCCGGTGTCGGGGAGCTGTTTTTT. Using reference TRBV11-1 and TRBJ2-2 for the parts outside the CDR3, the full variable domain is EAEVAQSPRYKITEKSQAVAFWCDPISGHATLYWYRQILGQGPELLVQFQDESVVDDSQLPKDRFSAERLKGVDSTLKIQPAELGDSAMYLCASSLASGVGELFFGEGSRLTVL.

The chain has TRBV19 and TRBJ1-4; D might be TRBD1 (6 bases). The length of the CDR3 is 15 residues. The germline CDR1 and CDR2 sequences are LNHDA and SQIVND (reference sequence). V was cut by 5 bases and J by 4 bases, with 14 bases left in between. CDR3 sequence: CASSFGQLRNEKLFF. The DNA for the CDR3 is TGTGCCAGTAGTTTTGGACAGTTGCGTAATGAAAAACTGTTTTTT.

The chain couples TRBV2 to TRBJ1-6; D is undetermined. Germline lookup yields CDR1 SNHLY and CDR2 FYNNEI. V was cut by 6 bases and J by 7 bases, with 13 bases left in between. The CDR3 runs 14 residues. The CDR3 loop reads CASRLDWSNSPLHF. DNA of the CDR3: TGTGCCAGCAGACTGGACTGGAGCAATTCACCCCTCCACTTT. The full variable domain, with the rest looked up from reference TRBV2 and TRBJ1-6, is EPEVTQTPSHQVTQMGQEVILRCVPISNHLYFYWYRQILGQKVEFLVSFYNNEISEKSEIFDDQFSVERPDGSNFTLKIRSTKLEDSAMYFCASRLDWSNSPLHFGNGTRLTVT.

The chain is built from TRBV12-3 or TRBV12-4 and TRBJ1-1; maybe TRBD1 (5 bases). V was clipped by 2 bases and J by 5 bases, with 9 bases between them. The CDR3 consists of 13 residues. The CDR3 DNA is TGTGCCAGCAGTTTATTGGAGGGGACTGAAGCTTTCTTT. This encodes CASSLLEGTEAFF.

The V and J genes are TRBV18 and TRBJ1-4; possibly TRBD1 for D (5 bases). This CDR3 has 14 amino acids. From germline, CDR1 is KGHSH and CDR2 LQKENI. Trimming shortened V by 4 bases and J by 8 bases, and 14 bases separated the two germline ends. CDR3 sequence (DNA): TGTGCCAGCTCACTCGGGACGGGGGAGGAAAAACTGTTTTTT. It encodes CASSLGTGEEKLFF.

The chain uses TRBV5-1 and TRBJ2-7, with 7 bases lining up with TRBD1. In germline, CDR1 is SGHRS, CDR2 YFSETQ. J was trimmed by 5 bases and V by 5 bases; bases with no gene match: 7. This CDR3 is 13 amino acids long. In nucleotides, the CDR3 is TGCGCCAGCAGGGAGACAGGGTTCGACGAGCAGTACTTC. Residues: CASRETGFDEQYF. The full variable domain, with the rest looked up from reference TRBV5-1 and TRBJ2-7, is KAGVTQTPRYLIKTRGQQVTLSCSPISGHRSVSWYQQTPGQGLQFLFEYFSETQRNKGNFPGRFSGRQFSNSRSEMNVSTLELGDSALYLCASRETGFDEQYFGPGTRLTVT.

The chain links TRBV5-1 to TRBJ1-6; possibly TRBD1 for D (5 bases). V was cut by 0 bases and J by 8 bases, with 12 bases left in between. Germline-derived CDR1 and CDR2 are SGHRS and YFSETQ. This CDR3 spans 15 amino acids. The CDR3 is CASSLGAAGDSPLHF. The CDR3 nucleotides read TGCGCCAGCAGCTTGGGCGCGGCGGGGGATTCACCCCTCCACTTT.

The CDR3 DNA reads as TGTGCCAGTAGTACACAGGGGGCGGTTGGGGCCCAGCATTTT. It yields the protein CASSTQGAVGAQHF. This chain links TRBV19 with TRBJ1-5; 9 nucleotides match TRBD1. The length of the CDR3 is 14 residues. With V trimmed by 4 bases and J by 11 bases, 9 bases remained unmatched. CDR1 and CDR2 from the germline V gene are LNHDA and SQIVND (reference sequence).

The chain uses TRBV19 and TRBJ1-4, with D perhaps TRBD1 (6 bases). This CDR3 is built from 13 residues. Germline lookup yields CDR1 LNHDA and CDR2 SQIVND (reference sequence). Trimming left V 6 bases short and J 10 bases short, with 15 bases between. CDR3 amino acids: CASRGGASGKLFF. The CDR3, as DNA: TGTGCCAGTAGAGGGGGGGCGTCGGGAAAACTGTTTTTT. The full variable domain, with the rest looked up from reference TRBV19 and TRBJ1-4, is DGGITQSPKYLFRKEGQNVTLSCEQNLNHDAMYWYRQDPGQGLRLIYYSQIVNDFQKGDIAEGYSVSREKKESFPLTVTSAQKNPTAFYLCASRGGASGKLFFGSGTQLSVL.

This chain connects TRBV28 to TRBJ2-7; weak D call: TRBD2 (6 bases). This CDR3 region has 14 residues. From germline, CDR1 is MDHEN and CDR2 SYDVKM. V lost 6 bases and J lost 4, with 16 bases in between. CDR3 nucleotide sequence: TGTGCCAGCAGGAGGACCGGGGGTAGGTACGAGCAGTACTTC. Residues: CASRRTGGRYEQYF.

V is TRBV10-3 and J is TRBJ2-7, with 8 bases fitting TRBD2. The ends lost 8 bases at V and 6 bases at J; junction bases unmatched: 9. Germline V gene lookup returns CDR1 ENHRY and CDR2 SYGVKD. CDR3 length: 13 residues. The CDR3 spells CAIRGTRGSEQYF. CDR3 sequence (DNA): TGTGCCATCCGTGGGACTAGAGGATCCGAGCAGTACTTC.

The chain joins TRBV18 to TRBJ2-5; TRBD2 agrees at 14 bases. Germline V lookup: CDR1 KGHSH, CDR2 LQKENI. The CDR3 runs 16 residues. With 6 bases clipped from V and 1 base from J, the junction kept 4 bases outside the gene matches. The CDR3 is CASSRTSGGTQETQYF. As DNA, the CDR3 is TGTGCCAGCTCGCGGACTAGCGGGGGGACCCAAGAGACCCAGTACTTC.

V is TRBV7-2 and J is TRBJ2-3, with 10 positions matching TRBD2. Germline V gene lookup returns CDR1 SGHTA and CDR2 FQGNSA. The CDR3 loop spans 16 amino acids. The junction had 12 bases not matched to a gene; V was cut back by 6 bases and J by 6 bases. The CDR3 DNA sequence: TGTGCCAGCAGGGCCTTTGGGCTAGCGGGGGCGGATACGCAGTATTTT. Translation: CASRAFGLAGADTQYF.

V and J are TRBV27 and TRBJ1-4; 7 bases are a match to TRBD1. V shed 4 bases and J 6 bases; nucleotides not matched to a gene: 5. Germline CDR1 reads MNHEY; CDR2 reads SMNVEV (reference sequence). The CDR3 sequence is 14 residues long. CDR3 bases: TGTGCCAGCAGTTCGAGGGGGCGGCATGAAAAACTGTTTTTT. This gives the protein CASSSRGRHEKLFF. Supplemented by reference TRBV27 and TRBJ1-4, the full variable domain reads EAQVTQNPRYLITVTGKKLTVTCSQNMNHEYMSWYRQDPGLGLRQIYYSMNVEVTDKGDVPEGYKVSRKEKRNFPLILESPSPNQTSLYFCASSSRGRHEKLFFGSGTQLSVL.

V is TRBV6-6 and J is TRBJ2-5; the D gene is possibly TRBD2 (5 bases). Per the germline V gene, CDR1 is MNHNY and CDR2 is SVGAGI (reference sequence). The CDR3 totals 14 residues. Between the trimmed V and J ends, which lost 10 bases and 1 base, there was a span of 16 bases. CDR3 bases: TGTGCCACCCTCGGGGAAAGGAGCCAAGAGACCCAGTACTTC. Residues: CATLGERSQETQYF.

The table lists this clone with a count of one. The chain combines TRBV19 with TRBJ1-5, with a tentative D call TRBD1 (5 bases). V shed 8 bases and J shed 2 bases, with 13 bases lying between them. This CDR3 has 14 residues. CDR1 is LNHDA and CDR2 is SQIVND in the germline V gene (reference sequence). CDR3 sequence: CASEEGLGNQPQHF. DNA of the CDR3: TGTGCCAGTGAGGAGGGGTTGGGCAATCAGCCCCAGCATTTT.

The chain has TRBV19 and TRBJ1-6; 9 positions agree with TRBD1. V shed 5 bases and J 10 bases; nucleotides not matched to a gene: 6. Germline CDR1 reads LNHDA; CDR2 reads SQIVND (reference sequence). The CDR3 runs to 14 residues. This chain's CDR3 is CASSQRTGDSPLHF. CDR3 DNA sequence: TGTGCCAGTAGTCAACGGACAGGGGACTCACCCCTCCACTTT. Based on the CDR3 plus reference TRBV19 and TRBJ1-6, the full variable domain is DGGITQSPKYLFRKEGQNVTLSCEQNLNHDAMYWYRQDPGQGLRLIYYSQIVNDFQKGDIAEGYSVSREKKESFPLTVTSAQKNPTAFYLCASSQRTGDSPLHFGNGTRLTVT.